This T cell receptor (beta chain) was profiled in a study of PD-L1 blockade in urothelial cancer. Study in general: At 3 weeks (second dose) and 6 weeks after starting treatment, blood was analyzed.

Synthetically made TCR analog templates were put into each PCR as spikes. Assay: immunoSEQ multiplex PCR; the TCRdb copy retains only in-frame clones and omits some. Of about 38,000 clones in the sample, 85% were seen once. The CDR3 length is 14 residues. V was pared by 3 bases and J by 0 bases, with 9 bases between. Germline V lookup: CDR1 SGHAT, CDR2 FQNNGV. This clone was found once. The time point is: pretreatment peripheral blood. Each patient supplied 1 to 8 pretreatment and on-treatment samples. The chain joins TRBV11-2 to TRBJ2-7; D ambiguous. This sample comprised PBMCs, obtained around atezolizumab (anti-PD-L1) treatment. The source is a man at least 80 years old with urothelial cancer. CDR3 nucleotide sequence: TGTGCCAGCAGCTTGGCTGGCTCCTCCTACGAGCAGTACTTC. Its protein product is CASSLAGSSYEQYF.